These 11 T cell receptor beta chains came from one sample sequenced in a study of PD-L1 blockade in urothelial cancer. Measured with immunoSEQ multiplex PCR; TCRdb has only the in-frame clones, and not every one. The repertoire holds about 100,000 clones, with around 93% as singletons. Specimen: PBMCs, collected around atezolizumab (anti-PD-L1) treatment. The receptors come from a woman of 80 years or more with urothelial cancer.

The chain is built from TRBV7-2 and TRBJ2-7, with unresolved D. The CDR3 is made up of 14 amino acids. Germline values: CDR1 SGHTA, CDR2 FQGNSA. Trimming shortened V by 0 bases and J by 3 bases, and 9 bases separated the two germline ends. CDR3 region: CASSLANSGYEQYF. CDR3 sequence (DNA): TGTGCCAGCAGCTTAGCAAACTCGGGCTACGAGCAGTACTTC.

Written as DNA, the CDR3 is TGTGCCAGCTCACCGGACATCGAGGAAAAACTGTTTTTT. This translates into CASSPDIEEKLFF. V and J are TRBV18 and TRBJ1-4; TRBD1 is a possible D gene (5 bases). CDR1 and CDR2 (germline): KGHSH, LQKENI. Between the trimmed V and J ends, which lost 3 bases and 8 bases, there was a span of 10 bases. The CDR3 runs 13 residues.

This rearrangement joins TRBV28 to TRBJ2-7; D may be TRBD1 (5 bases). The CDR3 runs 16 residues. Trimming stripped 4 bases from V and 0 bases from J, with 16 bases between. From germline, CDR1 is MDHEN and CDR2 SYDVKM. For the CDR3, the DNA is TGTGCCAGCAGTTCCCTCGGACAAGCTGGCTCCTACGAGCAGTACTTC. Its translation is CASSSLGQAGSYEQYF.

In this sample, this clone turned up a few times. J is TRBJ1-2 and V is TRBV27; maybe TRBD1 (6 bases). V lost 5 bases and J lost 6, with 16 bases in between. The CDR3 length is 14 residues. The germline V gene encodes CDR1 MNHEY and CDR2 SMNVEV (reference sequence). In nucleotides, the CDR3 is TGTGCCAGCAGTATCGCTCGAAAGGGGGATGGCTACACCTTC. Its translation: CASSIARKGDGYTF.

The chain carries TRBV11-1 and TRBJ2-3; TRBD2 is a possible D gene (6 bases). Trimming shortened V by 1 base and J by 2 bases, and 13 bases separated the two germline ends. In germline, CDR1 is SGHAT, CDR2 FQDESV (reference sequence). This CDR3 has 16 residues. This CDR3 is CASSLERSGHTDTQYF. As DNA, the CDR3 is TGTGCCAGCAGCTTAGAGCGTAGCGGCCACACAGATACGCAGTATTTT.

This clone was observed a single time. The chain has TRBV5-4 and TRBJ1-2; 11 nucleotides match TRBD1. In germline, CDR1 is SGHNT, CDR2 YYREEE (reference sequence). Unmatched junction bases numbered 2, after V lost 3 bases and J lost 4 bases. The length of the CDR3 is 14 residues. DNA for the CDR3: TGTGCCAGCAGCTGGACAGGGGGCGGCTATGGCTACACCTTC. Its protein is CASSWTGGGYGYTF. Supplemented by reference TRBV5-4 and TRBJ1-2, the full variable domain reads ETGVTQSPTHLIKTRGQQVTLRCSSQSGHNTVSWYQQALGQGPQFIFQYYREEENGRGNFPPRFSGLQFPNYSSELNVNALELDDSALYLCASSWTGGGYGYTFGSGTRLTVV.

This clone is a singleton in its sample. The chain employs TRBV30 and TRBJ2-2; the match to TRBD1 covers 7 bases. Germline-derived CDR1 and CDR2 are GTSNPN and SVGIG (reference sequence). The CDR3 is 14 residues long. The V gene end was trimmed by 1 base and the J gene end by 4 bases; junction bases not matched to a gene: 3. The CDR3 protein is CAWSGQGGTGELFF. CDR3 bases: TGTGCCTGGAGTGGACAGGGTGGCACCGGGGAGCTGTTTTTT.

This chain links TRBV7-9 with TRBJ1-2, with a possible D match to TRBD1 (5 bases). V was cut by 7 bases and J by 6 bases, with 12 bases left in between. The CDR3 has 12 residues. In germline, CDR1 is SEHNR, CDR2 FQNEAQ (reference sequence). The CDR3, as DNA: TGTGCCAGCACCATGGGGGGGGATGGCTACACCTTC. Translating it yields CASTMGGDGYTF.

The chain joins TRBV9 to TRBJ1-5, with 8 positions matching TRBD1. The germline V gene encodes CDR1 SGDLS and CDR2 YYNGEE. This CDR3 is built from 15 residues. The V segment lost 4 bases and the J segment 3 bases; nucleotides outside the gene matches: 6. DNA of the CDR3: TGTGCCAGCAGCCCGGGACAGGCCTCCAATCAGCCCCAGCATTTT. It is translated as CASSPGQASNQPQHF.

This clone came up once. The rearrangement links TRBV2 to TRBJ2-7; no clear D. Between the trimmed V and J ends, which lost 3 bases and 6 bases, there was a span of 9 bases. CDR1 is SNHLY and CDR2 is FYNNEI in the germline V gene. The CDR3 runs 12 residues. CDR3 sequence (DNA): TGTGCCAGCAGTGAGGTACCGGTCGAGCAGTACTTC. Translating gives CASSEVPVEQYF.

This clone came up once. The genes are TRBV30 and TRBJ2-7; D is perhaps TRBD1 (5 bases). The CDR3 consists of 13 residues. V was cut by 3 bases and J by 5 bases, with 14 bases left in between. Germline CDR1 is GTSNPN and CDR2 is SVGIG (reference sequence). CDR3 residues: CAWRKQATDEQYF. CDR3 nucleotides: TGTGCCTGGAGAAAACAGGCCACCGACGAGCAGTACTTC.